The rows below give T cell receptor beta chains drawn from one sample of a study of cytomegalovirus exposure and HLA in healthy donors. The table came from immunoSEQ multiplex PCR; TCRdb's copy has only in-frame clones and leaves some out. The table has about 140,000 clones, approximately 62% seen once. The specimen was PBMCs. These receptor sequences come from a human donor in good health. Each CDR3 is given with its conserved first and last residue. Each record gives: CDR3 protein, CDR3 DNA, J gene, CDR3 length, D gene, clone size, V gene. D genes are given only for firm matches. Clone size is stated in some rows and not others, as once, few, many or a class when expanded.

CDR3aa: CASKKGGQSTGELFF; CDR3nt: TGTGCCAGCAAAAAGGGGGGACAGAGCACCGGGGAGCTGTTTTTT; j_gene: TRBJ2-2; len: 15; d_gene: .; abundance: .; v_gene: TRBV6-6
CDR3aa: CAISGDRGYQPQHF; CDR3nt: TGTGCCATCAGTGGAGACAGGGGGTATCAGCCCCAGCATTTT; j_gene: TRBJ1-5; len: 14; d_gene: TRBD1; abundance: .; v_gene: TRBV10-3
CDR3aa: CASSHIRSGANVLTF; CDR3nt: TGTGCCAGCAGCCACATACGCTCTGGGGCCAACGTCCTGACTTTC; j_gene: TRBJ2-6; len: 15; d_gene: .; abundance: few; v_gene: TRBV11-3
CDR3aa: CAISATSGGPYEQYF; CDR3nt: TGTGCCATCAGCGCGACTAGCGGGGGGCCCTACGAGCAGTACTTC; j_gene: TRBJ2-7; len: 15; d_gene: TRBD2; abundance: .; v_gene: TRBV10-3
CDR3aa: CASSLRTRGNTEAFF; CDR3nt: TGTGCCAGCAGTTTACGGACAAGGGGGAACACTGAAGCTTTCTTT; j_gene: TRBJ1-1; len: 15; d_gene: .; abundance: once; v_gene: TRBV27
CDR3aa: CASSPEQLNQPQHF; CDR3nt: TGTGCCAGCTCACCAGAACAGCTCAATCAGCCCCAGCATTTT; j_gene: TRBJ1-5; len: 14; d_gene: .; abundance: .; v_gene: TRBV18
CDR3aa: CASSLSGQDLNTEAFF; CDR3nt: TGTGCCAGCAGCTTATCCGGACAGGATTTGAACACTGAAGCTTTCTTT; j_gene: TRBJ1-1; len: 16; d_gene: TRBD1; abundance: .; v_gene: TRBV7-6
CDR3aa: CASSVGMRDFNEKLFF; CDR3nt: TGTGCCAGCAGCGTAGGCATGCGGGACTTTAATGAAAAACTGTTTTTT; j_gene: TRBJ1-4; len: 16; d_gene: .; abundance: few; v_gene: TRBV9
CDR3aa: CASTKGRSGGASYNEQFF; CDR3nt: TGTGCCAGTACTAAAGGCCGAAGCGGGGGGGCGTCCTACAATGAGCAGTTCTTC; j_gene: TRBJ2-1; len: 18; d_gene: TRBD2; abundance: .; v_gene: TRBV19
CDR3aa: CASSLVAGSYEQYF; CDR3nt: TGCGCCAGCAGCTTGGTTGCGGGGAGCTACGAGCAGTACTTC; j_gene: TRBJ2-7; len: 14; d_gene: .; abundance: .; v_gene: TRBV5-1
CDR3aa: CASSLGQDYYEQYF; CDR3nt: TGTGCCAGTAGCTTGGGGCAGGACTACTACGAGCAGTACTTC; j_gene: TRBJ2-7; len: 14; d_gene: .; abundance: .; v_gene: TRBV19
CDR3aa: CASSLTGVHGQPQHF; CDR3nt: TGTGCCAGCAGCTTAACAGGGGTGCACGGTCAGCCCCAGCATTTT; j_gene: TRBJ1-5; len: 15; d_gene: TRBD1; abundance: .; v_gene: TRBV7-2
CDR3aa: CASSPGQGSTEAFF; CDR3nt: TGTGCCAGCAGCCCGGGACAGGGATCCACTGAAGCTTTCTTT; j_gene: TRBJ1-1; len: 14; d_gene: TRBD1; abundance: few; v_gene: TRBV2
CDR3aa: CASSIGGSNQPQHF; CDR3nt: TGTGCCAGTAGTATAGGCGGTAGCAATCAGCCCCAGCATTTT; j_gene: TRBJ1-5; len: 14; d_gene: .; abundance: .; v_gene: TRBV19
CDR3aa: CASSDQTGYEQYF; CDR3nt: TGTGCCAGCAGCGACCAGACAGGGTACGAGCAGTACTTC; j_gene: TRBJ2-7; len: 13; d_gene: TRBD1; abundance: .; v_gene: TRBV7-6
CDR3aa: CASSYSLKGRGYGYTF; CDR3nt: TGTGCCAGCAGTTACTCGTTGAAGGGGCGCGGATATGGCTACACCTTC; j_gene: TRBJ1-2; len: 16; d_gene: .; abundance: few; v_gene: TRBV6-5
CDR3aa: CASSDGTSGDNEQFF; CDR3nt: TGTGCCAGCAGTGACGGCACTAGCGGAGACAATGAGCAGTTCTTC; j_gene: TRBJ2-1; len: 15; d_gene: TRBD2; abundance: .; v_gene: TRBV6-4